One sample yielded the 26 T cell receptor beta chains listed below, sequenced in a study of response to subunit inactivated influenza vaccine (dated by TCRdb to between 2018 and 2020). Library prep was done by RT-PCR. Sequencing used an Illumina HiSeq 2500. The public reads were reprocessed in TCRdb via fastp at Q25 and MiXCR, keeping in-frame beta chains. Records with the same CDR3 protein are collapsed into one entry carrying the most frequent genes and DNA. The sample data list fewer than 550,000 distinct CDR3 sequences, and around 25% of these were observed just once. The leading ten clones occupy approximately 1.9% of the sample. The sequencing used CD4+ T cells sorted from PBMCs, collected 4 to 6 days after vaccination. The receptors come from a man aged 50 to 59 who received an inactivated influenza vaccine. Donor details come from another sample of the same person, matched by shared clones.

This clonotype was counted only a few times. The J gene is TRBJ1-6, the V gene TRBV20-1, with 7 bases identical to TRBD1. Looked up from germline, CDR1 is DFQATT and CDR2 is SNEGSKA (reference sequence). CDR3 size: 14 residues. V gave up 6 bases and J gave up 9 bases; unmatched junction bases: 11. CDR3 sequence (DNA): TGCAGTGCCCCGACAGGGCAGGGCGTTTCACCCCTCCACTTT. Amino acid sequence: CSAPTGQGVSPLHF.

The sample holds a few counts of this clonotype. The chain carries TRBV6-1 and TRBJ2-7, with D maybe TRBD1 (6 bases). The CDR3 has 14 residues. Germline CDR1 is MNHNS and CDR2 is SASEGT. The germline V and J ends were trimmed by 6 bases and 0 bases, with 12 bases remaining between them. The CDR3 region is CASSRTANSYEQYF. DNA for the CDR3: TGTGCCAGCAGCAGGACAGCTAACTCCTACGAGCAGTACTTC.

The gene calls are TRBV29-1 and TRBJ2-3, with TRBD1 as a possible D gene (5 bases). Germline CDR1 reads SQVTM; CDR2 reads ANQGSEA. CDR3 size: 12 residues. Trimming pared 3 bases from V and 3 bases from J, leaving 7 bases between. CDR3 amino acids: CSVDQGTDTQYF. The CDR3 DNA reads TGCAGCGTTGATCAGGGTACAGATACGCAGTATTTT.

V is TRBV6-2 or TRBV6-3 and J is TRBJ2-1; 10 positions match TRBD1. Germline V gives CDR1 MNHEY, CDR2 SVGEGT. This CDR3 spans 12 amino acids. With 7 bases clipped from V and 10 bases from J, the junction kept 4 bases outside the gene matches. CDR3 bases: TGTGCCAGCAAGGACAGGGGGAGGGAGCAGTTCTTC. Its translation: CASKDRGREQFF.

The chain employs TRBV28 and TRBJ2-3; 9 bases are a match to TRBD2. The ends lost 3 bases at V and 5 bases at J; junction bases unmatched: 9. The CDR3 is made up of 16 amino acids. Germline V gene lookup returns CDR1 MDHEN and CDR2 SYDVKM. CDR3 in DNA: TGTGCCAGCAGTTTTGCGGCGGGGGGGTTTCGAGATACGCAGTATTTT. Translating gives CASSFAAGGFRDTQYF.

The chain has TRBV10-3 and TRBJ1-5; no definite D call. Trimming removed 6 bases at V and 7 bases at J, with 13 bases between. Germline CDR1 ENHRY, CDR2 SYGVKD. This CDR3 spans 13 amino acids. In DNA, the CDR3 is TGTGCCATCAGCCTTAATCCGGGGCAGCCCCAGCATTTT. Protein sequence: CAISLNPGQPQHF.

This clonotype has a handful of counts. The genes are TRBV11-2 and TRBJ2-2, with 7 bases fitting TRBD1. This CDR3 spans 16 amino acids. The germline V gene encodes CDR1 SGHAT and CDR2 FQNNGV. The V gene end was trimmed by 3 bases and the J gene end by 7 bases; junction bases not matched to a gene: 11. Written as DNA, the CDR3 is TGTGCCAGCAGCTTTCCTAAGACAGGGCTGGACGGGGAGCTGTTTTTT. It is translated as CASSFPKTGLDGELFF. Full variable domain (outside the CDR3, taken from reference TRBV11-2 and TRBJ2-2): EAGVAQSPRYKIIEKRQSVAFWCNPISGHATLYWYQQILGQGPKLLIQFQNNGVVDDSQLPKDRFSAERLKGVDSTLKIQPAKLEDSAVYLCASSFPKTGLDGELFFGEGSRLTVL.

CDR3 residues: CASSDSLGSEQYF. The CDR3 DNA is TGTGCCAGCAGTGACAGCTTGGGAAGCGAGCAGTACTTC. The V gene is TRBV28, the J gene TRBJ2-7; perhaps TRBD1 as D (5 bases). The CDR3 is 13 amino acids. The V gene lost 5 bases and the J gene lost 6 bases, with 14 bases spanning the gap. Germline V CDR1 and CDR2: MDHEN, SYDVKM.

This rearrangement joins TRBV20-1 to TRBJ2-1; D may be TRBD1 (7 bases). This CDR3 has 14 residues. Germline values: CDR1 DFQATT, CDR2 SNEGSKA (reference sequence). V lost 1 base and J lost 10, with 17 bases in between. In DNA, the CDR3 is TGCAGTGCTAGAGGGGGAGGCCCCAGGGGGGAGCAGTTCTTC. As protein: CSARGGGPRGEQFF.

This sequence joins TRBV20-1 and TRBJ2-7, with D perhaps assigned TRBD1 or TRBD2 (6 bases each). Deletions cut 6 bases from V and 4 bases from J, with 19 bases between. Germline CDR1 DFQATT, CDR2 SNEGSKA (reference sequence). This CDR3 contains 14 residues. The CDR3 DNA is TGCAGTGCAAGGGGGACTCAACCTTGGTACGAGCAGTACTTC. It yields the protein CSARGTQPWYEQYF.

This clonotype was detected only a few times. V is TRBV10-3 and J is TRBJ2-5; D is unclear. The germline V and J ends were trimmed by 6 bases and 5 bases, with 16 bases remaining between them. The CDR3 extends over 14 amino acids. The germline V gene encodes CDR1 ENHRY and CDR2 SYGVKD. The CDR3 sequence: CAIRAGRNWETQYF. The CDR3 region has the DNA TGTGCCATCAGAGCTGGGCGGAATTGGGAGACCCAGTACTTC.

This clonotype occurred a few times. The V gene is TRBV4-1, the J gene TRBJ2-1; weak D call: TRBD1 (5 bases). Germline V gene data show CDR1 as MGHRA and CDR2 as YSYEKL. V lost 0 bases and J 4 bases, leaving 10 bases between the germline ends. This CDR3 comprises 15 residues. The CDR3 sequence: CASSQDVGQYNEQFF. CDR3 in DNA: TGCGCCAGCAGCCAAGATGTGGGGCAGTACAATGAGCAGTTCTTC.

This clonotype occurred a few times. The chain carries TRBV12-3 or TRBV12-4 and TRBJ2-5; no firm D call. The CDR3 is made up of 12 amino acids. V dropped 0 bases and J dropped 6 bases, with 5 bases sitting between them. The DNA of the CDR3 is TGTGCCAGCAGTTTAGCGGGAAAGACCCAGTACTTC. It encodes CASSLAGKTQYF.

The V gene is TRBV9, the J gene TRBJ2-2; TRBD1 aligns across 9 bases. The CDR3 is 14 amino acids. Trimming cost V 3 bases and J 6 bases; bases outside gene matches: 3. Germline assignment: CDR1 SGDLS and CDR2 YYNGEE. For the CDR3, the DNA is TGTGCCAGCAGCGCGACAGGGGGGGCCGGGGAGCTGTTTTTT. Translated: CASSATGGAGELFF.

This rearrangement joins TRBV5-1 to TRBJ1-2; no reliable D call. Germline V CDR1 and CDR2: SGHRS, YFSETQ. Trimming took off 0 bases at V and 0 bases at J, with 6 bases between the two ends. CDR3 length: 14 amino acids. CDR3 protein: CASSLDIANYGYTF. In DNA, the CDR3 is TGCGCCAGCAGCTTGGACATAGCTAACTATGGCTACACCTTC.

The CDR3 sequence is CASGRDDRKQFF. CDR3 nucleotide sequence: TGTGCCAGCGGACGTGATGACAGAAAACAGTTCTTC. V and J are TRBV18 and TRBJ2-1; D is perhaps TRBD1 (5 bases). The CDR3 consists of 12 residues. Trimming shortened V by 8 bases and J by 13 bases, and 18 bases separated the two germline ends. Germline lookup yields CDR1 KGHSH and CDR2 LQKENI.

V usage is TRBV6-2 or TRBV6-3 and J usage is TRBJ2-7, with D maybe TRBD1 (6 bases). V lost 8 bases and J lost 1, with 15 bases in between. Looked up from germline, CDR1 is MNHEY and CDR2 is SVGEGT. CDR3 length equals 14 residues. This CDR3 reads CASASDRISYEQYF. Written as DNA, the CDR3 is TGTGCCAGCGCCTCGGACAGAATTTCCTACGAGCAGTACTTC.

The chain uses TRBV20-1 and TRBJ2-3; 7 bases align to TRBD2. V gave up 6 bases and J gave up 3 bases; unmatched junction bases: 12. Germline CDR1 DFQATT, CDR2 SNEGSKA (reference sequence). The CDR3 is 15 amino acids. This chain's CDR3 is CSAPAVGGRTDTQYF. The CDR3 nucleotides are TGCAGTGCCCCAGCGGTGGGGGGGAGGACAGATACGCAGTATTTT.

This clonotype was counted many times. The chain uses TRBV12-3 or TRBV12-4 and TRBJ1-1; D is uncertain. V lost 6 bases, J lost 6 bases, and 17 bases lay in between. CDR3 length: 14 amino acids. The CDR3 region has the DNA TGTGCCAGCAGCCCCTCGGGGATGGTAGCTGAAGCTTTCTTT. Translation gives CASSPSGMVAEAFF.

In its sample, this clonotype was seen a few times. The rearrangement uses TRBV28 and TRBJ2-3; D is possibly TRBD2 (6 bases). V was trimmed by 5 bases and J by 4 bases, leaving 19 bases between them. The CDR3 runs 16 residues. CDR1 MDHEN and CDR2 SYDVKM come from the germline V gene. The CDR3 coding sequence is TGTGCCAGCAGTCCCGCCGGTAGCGGAGCAGCAGATACGCAGTATTTT. Its protein is CASSPAGSGAADTQYF.

This clonotype showed up just a few times. The rearrangement uses TRBV5-1 and TRBJ1-4; D may be TRBD1 (6 bases). Per the germline V gene, CDR1 is SGHRS and CDR2 is YFSETQ. The CDR3 has 15 residues. Trimming shortened V by 4 bases and J by 7 bases, and 17 bases separated the two germline ends. For the CDR3, the DNA is TGCGCCAGCAGCCGAGAGGGGGAATTCGGTGAAAAACTGTTTTTT. It encodes CASSREGEFGEKLFF.

This sequence joins TRBV25-1 and TRBJ2-3, with a possible D match to TRBD1 (6 bases). CDR3 size: 17 residues. The germline V gene encodes CDR1 MGHDK and CDR2 SYGVNS. V lost 2 bases and J 4 bases, leaving 19 bases between the germline ends. The CDR3 nucleotides are TGTGCCAGCAGTGAAATCCTTCGTTTGGGGGCCGCAGATACGCAGTATTTT. Protein product: CASSEILRLGAADTQYF.

CDR3 amino acids: CASSPKGGIEPQHF. The DNA for the CDR3 is TGTGCCAGCAGCCCGAAAGGCGGAATTGAGCCCCAGCATTTT. V usage is TRBV6-1 and J usage is TRBJ1-5; no clear D. The CDR3 runs to 14 residues. The ends were cut back, 6 bases at V and 8 bases at J, with 17 bases in the middle. CDR1 MNHNS and CDR2 SASEGT come from the germline V gene.

The CDR3 sequence is CASGFNYEQYF. The CDR3 DNA follows: TGTGCCAGCGGGTTCAACTACGAGCAGTACTTC. The rearrangement links TRBV6-6 to TRBJ2-7; no firm D call. Trimming removed 8 bases from V and 3 bases from J, with 8 bases in between. CDR1 and CDR2 (germline): MNHNY, SVGAGI (reference sequence). The CDR3 is made up of 11 amino acids.

The V call is TRBV5-1, the J call TRBJ2-3; D gene ambiguous. Germline CDR1 SGHRS, CDR2 YFSETQ. The ends were cut back, 2 bases at V and 2 bases at J, with 9 bases in the middle. The CDR3 is 14 amino acids. Written as DNA, the CDR3 is TGCGCCAGCAGCTTCAATTCCGCCACAGATACGCAGTATTTT. This encodes CASSFNSATDTQYF.

The gene calls are TRBV6-2 or TRBV6-3 and TRBJ2-5; D assignment may be TRBD1 or TRBD2 (7 bases each). The CDR3 consists of 16 residues. Germline V CDR1 and CDR2: MNHEY, SVGEGT. V was pared by 2 bases and J by 4 bases, with 17 bases between. CDR3 nucleotides: TGTGCCAGCAGTTACCCCTCAGGGGGGGTCGGAGAGACCCAGTACTTC. Amino acid sequence: CASSYPSGGVGETQYF.